This TCR beta chain was sequenced in a study of blood T cell repertoires in COVID-19. Study-wide background: Italy, Spain and the United States were the sources of the convalescent and acute COVID-19 samples.

The V gene's germline CDR1 is KGHDR and CDR2 SFDVKD. Deletions cut 4 bases from V and 0 bases from J, with 12 bases between. This CDR3 spans 16 amino acids. TCRdb's copy holds only in-frame clones and misses some; the assay was immunoSEQ multiplex PCR. This table holds about 26,000 clones, around 92% found once. The chain joins TRBV24-1 to TRBJ1-5, with D hard to call. The sample was peripheral blood. The receptor's source is a human donor in a cohort sampled during active COVID-19. The CDR3: CATSDRGRGSNQPQHF. CDR3 nucleotide sequence: TGTGCCACCAGTGACCGGGGTCGGGGTAGCAATCAGCCCCAGCATTTT.